This T cell receptor beta chain comes out of a study of cytomegalovirus exposure and HLA in healthy donors. Study background: In a later analysis, the roughly 130 validation repertoires were reported to have used the same platform as the approximately 670 first-cohort repertoires.

Germline CDR1 SGHDT, CDR2 YYEEEE. This CDR3 has 14 amino acids. With 1 base removed from V and 3 bases from J, the gap between germline ends came to 10 bases. Findings and caveats of the study: TCR clusters originating in the first cohort tended to co-occur in the 120 validation repertoires, according to a later analysis. Generally TCR sequences proved uncommon, though certain public TCRs appeared in numerous donors.

Measured with immunoSEQ multiplex PCR; TCRdb has only the in-frame clones, and not every one. The repertoire holds around 130,000 clones, with about nine tenths as singletons. As regards this clone: The antigen remains undetermined.

The sequence was collected from a man between 25 and 39 years old in good health and CMV-seronegative. Sequenced sample: PBMCs. V is TRBV5-6 and J is TRBJ1-2; unclear D gene. The CDR3 nucleotides are TGTGCCAGCAGCTTGTCGAACAGTGACTATGGCTACACCTTC. This codes for CASSLSNSDYGYTF.